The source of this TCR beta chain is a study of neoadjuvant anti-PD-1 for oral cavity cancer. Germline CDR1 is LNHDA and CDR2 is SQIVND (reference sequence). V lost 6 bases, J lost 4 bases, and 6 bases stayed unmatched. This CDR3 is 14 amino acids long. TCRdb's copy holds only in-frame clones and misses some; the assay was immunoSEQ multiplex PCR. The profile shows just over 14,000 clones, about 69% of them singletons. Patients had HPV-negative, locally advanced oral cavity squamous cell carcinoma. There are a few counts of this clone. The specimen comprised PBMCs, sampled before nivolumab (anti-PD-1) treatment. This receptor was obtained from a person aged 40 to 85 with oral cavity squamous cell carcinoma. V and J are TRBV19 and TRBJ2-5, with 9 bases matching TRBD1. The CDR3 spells CASSRQGVGETQYF. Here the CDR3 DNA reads TGTGCCAGTAGCCGACAGGGGGTGGGAGAGACCCAGTACTTC.